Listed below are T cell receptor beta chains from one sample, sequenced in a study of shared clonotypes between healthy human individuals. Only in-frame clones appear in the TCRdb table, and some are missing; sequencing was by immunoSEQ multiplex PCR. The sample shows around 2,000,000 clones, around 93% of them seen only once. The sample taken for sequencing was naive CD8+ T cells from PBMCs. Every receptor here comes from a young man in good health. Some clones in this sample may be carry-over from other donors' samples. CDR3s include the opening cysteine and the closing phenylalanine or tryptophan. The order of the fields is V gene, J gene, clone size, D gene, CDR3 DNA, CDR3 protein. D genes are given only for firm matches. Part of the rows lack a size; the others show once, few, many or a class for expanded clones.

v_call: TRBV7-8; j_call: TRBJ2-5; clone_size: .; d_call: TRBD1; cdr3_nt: TGTGCCAGCAGCTTAGGGGCAGGGGGCATCTTAGAGACCCAGTACTTC; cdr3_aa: CASSLGAGGILETQYF
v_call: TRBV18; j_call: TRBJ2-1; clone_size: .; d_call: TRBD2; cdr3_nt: TGTGCCAGCTCCCCCGGGGGGGAAAGCTCCTACAATGAGCAGTTCTTC; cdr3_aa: CASSPGGESSYNEQFF
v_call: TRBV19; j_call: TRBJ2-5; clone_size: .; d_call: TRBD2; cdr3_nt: TGTGCCAGTAAGGCTTCCCCTAGCGGGATGATCGGGGAGACCCAGTACTTC; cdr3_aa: CASKASPSGMIGETQYF
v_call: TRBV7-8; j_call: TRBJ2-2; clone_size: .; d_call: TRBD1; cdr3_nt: TGTGCCAGCAGCTTCTGGGACAGGGAAAGTCACGGGGAGCTGTTTTTT; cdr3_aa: CASSFWDRESHGELFF
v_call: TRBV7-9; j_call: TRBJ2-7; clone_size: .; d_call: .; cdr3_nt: TGTGCCAGCAGCTTAGAAGGGGGACCGACCCCCTACGAGCAGTACTTC; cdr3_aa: CASSLEGGPTPYEQYF
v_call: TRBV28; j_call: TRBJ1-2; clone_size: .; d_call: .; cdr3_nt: TGTGCCAGCAGTTTAACCCGCTATGGCTACACCTTC; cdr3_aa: CASSLTRYGYTF
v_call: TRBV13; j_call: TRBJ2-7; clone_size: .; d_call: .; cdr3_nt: TGTGCCAGCAGCTTTCAACACGAGCAGTACTTC; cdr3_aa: CASSFQHEQYF
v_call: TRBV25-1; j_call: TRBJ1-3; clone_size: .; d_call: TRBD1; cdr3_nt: TGTGCCAGCAGTGATCACGATACAGGGGAAACAGGAAACACCATATATTTT; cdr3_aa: CASSDHDTGETGNTIYF
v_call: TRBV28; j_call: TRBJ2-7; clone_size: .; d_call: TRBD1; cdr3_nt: TGTGCCAGCAGCCCGGTGAGGGACAGGCCCTACGAGCAGTACTTC; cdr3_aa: CASSPVRDRPYEQYF
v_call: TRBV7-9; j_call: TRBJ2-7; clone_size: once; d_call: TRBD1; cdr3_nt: TGTGCCAGCAGCCCGCGGACAGGGTGGTACGAGCAGTACTTC; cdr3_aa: CASSPRTGWYEQYF
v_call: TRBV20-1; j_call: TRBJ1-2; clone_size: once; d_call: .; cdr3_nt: TGCAGTGCTAGCGGCGGCTACACCTTC; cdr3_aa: CSASGGYTF
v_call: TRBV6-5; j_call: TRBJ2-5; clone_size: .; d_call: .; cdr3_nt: TGTGCCAGCAGCTCGCGGGGCCAAGAGACCCAGTACTTC; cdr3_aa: CASSSRGQETQYF
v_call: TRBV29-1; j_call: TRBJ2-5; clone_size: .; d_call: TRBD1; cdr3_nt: TGCAGCGTCGTTCCCCGGGACAGGGGGTTCCAAGAGACCCAGTACTTC; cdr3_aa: CSVVPRDRGFQETQYF
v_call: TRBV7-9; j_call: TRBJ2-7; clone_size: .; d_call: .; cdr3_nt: TGTGCCAGCAGCTTAGGGCAGCCCCCCTACGAGCAGTACTTC; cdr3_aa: CASSLGQPPYEQYF
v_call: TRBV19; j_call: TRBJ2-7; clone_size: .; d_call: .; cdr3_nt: TGTGCCAGCTCCCTATCGGATGGCGAGCAGTACTTC; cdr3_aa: CASSLSDGEQYF
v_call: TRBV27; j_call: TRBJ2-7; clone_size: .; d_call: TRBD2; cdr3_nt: TGTGCCAGCAGGTCGGGGGGGTCCGACGAGCAGTACTTC; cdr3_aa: CASRSGGSDEQYF
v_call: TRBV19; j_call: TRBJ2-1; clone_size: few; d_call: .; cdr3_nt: TGTGCCAGTAGTATCCCTAGAGAGCAGTTCTTC; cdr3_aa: CASSIPREQFF
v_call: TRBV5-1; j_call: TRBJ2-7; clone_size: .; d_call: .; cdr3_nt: TGCGCCAGCAGCACAGGGACGAGAACCATGTCCCACGAGCAGTACTTC; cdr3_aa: CASSTGTRTMSHEQYF
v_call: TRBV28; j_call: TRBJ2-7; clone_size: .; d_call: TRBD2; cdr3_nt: TGTGCCAGCAGTCCCCCCCTAGCGGGTGGGTACGAGCAGTACTTC; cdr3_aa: CASSPPLAGGYEQYF
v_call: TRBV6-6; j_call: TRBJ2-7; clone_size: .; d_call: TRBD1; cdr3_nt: TGTGCCAGCAGTTACGAGGGGACAGGGGGCTCCTACGAGCAGTACTTC; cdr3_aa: CASSYEGTGGSYEQYF
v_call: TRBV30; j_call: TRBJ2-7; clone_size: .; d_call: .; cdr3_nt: TGTGCCTGGAGCCGAAATTCCCGGGTTATGGAGCAGTACTTC; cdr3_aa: CAWSRNSRVMEQYF
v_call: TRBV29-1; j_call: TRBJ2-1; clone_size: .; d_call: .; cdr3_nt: TGCAGCGTTCGGGAAGCTAACAATGAGCAGTTCTTC; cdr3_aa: CSVREANNEQFF
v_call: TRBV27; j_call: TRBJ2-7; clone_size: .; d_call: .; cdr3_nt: TGTGCCAGCAGGACAACCGGGTCCTACGAGCAGTACTTC; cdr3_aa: CASRTTGSYEQYF
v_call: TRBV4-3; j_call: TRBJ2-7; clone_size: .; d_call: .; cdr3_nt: TGCGCCAGCAGCCAAGTAGTCTCAGAATCCTACGAGCAGTACTTC; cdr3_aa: CASSQVVSESYEQYF
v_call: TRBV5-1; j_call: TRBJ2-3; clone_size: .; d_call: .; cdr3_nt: TGCGCCAGCAGCCCCCTCCGACCCGACACGAGGGAGTATTTT; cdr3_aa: CASSPLRPDTREYF
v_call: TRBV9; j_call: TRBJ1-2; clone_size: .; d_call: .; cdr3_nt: TGTGCCAGCAGCGCCGGGGACACGCGAAACTATGGCTACACCTTC; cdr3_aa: CASSAGDTRNYGYTF
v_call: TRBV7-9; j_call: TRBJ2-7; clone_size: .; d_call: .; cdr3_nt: TGTGCCAGCAGCCCAGCCTTTATGGGGCAGTACTTC; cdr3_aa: CASSPAFMGQYF
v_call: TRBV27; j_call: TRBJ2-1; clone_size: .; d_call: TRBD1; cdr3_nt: TGTGCCAGCAGTCCCCGACAGGGTTCCTACAATGAGCAGTTCTTC; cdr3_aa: CASSPRQGSYNEQFF